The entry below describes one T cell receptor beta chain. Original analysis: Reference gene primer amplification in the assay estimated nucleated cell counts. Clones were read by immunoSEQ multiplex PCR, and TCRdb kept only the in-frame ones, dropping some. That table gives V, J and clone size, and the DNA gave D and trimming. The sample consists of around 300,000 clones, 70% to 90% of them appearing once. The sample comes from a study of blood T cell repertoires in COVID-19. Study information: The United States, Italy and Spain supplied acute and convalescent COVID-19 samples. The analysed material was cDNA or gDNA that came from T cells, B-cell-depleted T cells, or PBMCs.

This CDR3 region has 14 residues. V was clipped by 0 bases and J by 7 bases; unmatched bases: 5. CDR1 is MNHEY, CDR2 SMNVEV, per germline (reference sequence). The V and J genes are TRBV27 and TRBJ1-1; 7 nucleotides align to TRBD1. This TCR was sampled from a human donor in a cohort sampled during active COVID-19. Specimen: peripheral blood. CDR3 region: CASSLSKGQYEAFF. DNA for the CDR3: TGTGCCAGCAGTTTATCGAAGGGACAGTATGAAGCTTTCTTT.